The present TCR beta chain was sequenced within a study of cytomegalovirus exposure and HLA in healthy donors. As concerns this clone: The antigen is undetermined.

Trimming left V 4 bases short and J 5 bases short, with 21 bases between. The CDR3 has 16 amino acids. CDR1 is SGHRS and CDR2 is YFSETQ in the germline V gene. PCR was performed using 60 Vbeta and 13 Jbeta primers. TCRdb keeps only in-frame clones here, not all; method: immunoSEQ multiplex PCR. The table for this sample gives roughly 120,000 clones. Study results and caveats: Later analysis associated a missense DCLRE1C variant with TCR beta V- and J-gene trimming.

Sequencing was performed on PBMCs. This receptor was identified in a man under 40 in good health and CMV-seronegative. The chain employs TRBV5-1 and TRBJ1-2; D is perhaps TRBD1 (5 bases). This chain's CDR3 is CASSLGSGGLKYGYTF. Written as DNA, the CDR3 is TGCGCCAGCAGCCTGGGGTCGGGGGGGTTAAAGTATGGCTACACCTTC.